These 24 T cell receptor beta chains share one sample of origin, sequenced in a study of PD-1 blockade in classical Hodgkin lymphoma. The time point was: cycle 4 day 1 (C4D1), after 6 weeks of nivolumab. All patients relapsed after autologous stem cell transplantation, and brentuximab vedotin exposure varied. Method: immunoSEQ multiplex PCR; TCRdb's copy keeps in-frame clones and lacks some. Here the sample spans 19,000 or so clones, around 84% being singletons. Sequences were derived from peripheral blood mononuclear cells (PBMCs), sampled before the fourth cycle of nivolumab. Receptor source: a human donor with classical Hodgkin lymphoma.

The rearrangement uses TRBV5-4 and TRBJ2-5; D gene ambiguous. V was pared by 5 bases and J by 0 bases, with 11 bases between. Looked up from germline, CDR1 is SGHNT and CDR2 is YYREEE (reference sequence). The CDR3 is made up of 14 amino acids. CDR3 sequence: CASSSETYQETQYF. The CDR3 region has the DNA TGTGCCAGCAGTTCAGAGACATACCAAGAGACCCAGTACTTC. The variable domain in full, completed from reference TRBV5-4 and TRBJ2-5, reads ETGVTQSPTHLIKTRGQQVTLRCSSQSGHNTVSWYQQALGQGPQFIFQYYREEENGRGNFPPRFSGLQFPNYSSELNVNALELDDSALYLCASSSETYQETQYFGPGTRLLVL.

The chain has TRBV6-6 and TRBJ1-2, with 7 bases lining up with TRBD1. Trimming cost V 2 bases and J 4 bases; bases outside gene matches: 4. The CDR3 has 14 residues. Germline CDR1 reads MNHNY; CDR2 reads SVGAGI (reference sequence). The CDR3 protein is CASSYEQGTYGYTF. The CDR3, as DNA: TGTGCCAGCAGTTACGAACAGGGGACCTATGGCTACACCTTC.

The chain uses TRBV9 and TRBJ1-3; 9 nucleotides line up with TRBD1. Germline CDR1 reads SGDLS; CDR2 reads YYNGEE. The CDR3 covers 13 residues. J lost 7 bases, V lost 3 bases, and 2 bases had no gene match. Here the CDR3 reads CASSGTGENTIYF. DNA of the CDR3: TGTGCCAGCAGCGGGACAGGGGAGAACACCATATATTTT.

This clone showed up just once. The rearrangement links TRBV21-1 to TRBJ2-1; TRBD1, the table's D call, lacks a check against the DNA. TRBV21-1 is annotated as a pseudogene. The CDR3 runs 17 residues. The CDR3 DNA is TGTGCCAGCAGCACTAAAGTTTCCGGGACAGGATACAATGAGCAGTTCTTC. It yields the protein CASSTKVSGTGYNEQFF.

CDR3 region: CASRISSLSGNTIYF. For the CDR3, the DNA is TGTGCCAGCAGGATAAGTTCCCTCTCTGGAAACACCATATATTTT. The V call is TRBV2, the J call TRBJ1-3; the D is unclear. V lost 6 bases, J lost 0 bases, and 12 bases lay in between. The CDR3 covers 15 residues. Germline loops: CDR1 SNHLY, CDR2 FYNNEI.

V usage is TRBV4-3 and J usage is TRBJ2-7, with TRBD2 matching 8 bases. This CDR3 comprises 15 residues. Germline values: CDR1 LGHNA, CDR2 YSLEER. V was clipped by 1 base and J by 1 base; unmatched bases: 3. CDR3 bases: TGCGCCAGCAGCCAAGGACTAGCGAATTCCTACGAGCAGTACTTC. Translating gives CASSQGLANSYEQYF.

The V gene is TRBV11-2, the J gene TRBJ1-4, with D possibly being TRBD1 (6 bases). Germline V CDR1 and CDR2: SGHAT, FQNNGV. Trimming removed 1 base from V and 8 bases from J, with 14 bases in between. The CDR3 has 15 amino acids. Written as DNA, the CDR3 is TGTGCCAGCAGCTTAGGGCAGGGGCGACGAGAAAAACTGTTTTTT. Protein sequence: CASSLGQGRREKLFF.

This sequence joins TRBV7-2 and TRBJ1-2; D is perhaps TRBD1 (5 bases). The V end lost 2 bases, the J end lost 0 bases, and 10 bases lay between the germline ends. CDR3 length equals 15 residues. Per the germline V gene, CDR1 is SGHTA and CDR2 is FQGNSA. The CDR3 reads CASSLNQGANYGYTF. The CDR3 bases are TGTGCCAGCAGCTTAAACCAGGGCGCTAACTATGGCTACACCTTC.

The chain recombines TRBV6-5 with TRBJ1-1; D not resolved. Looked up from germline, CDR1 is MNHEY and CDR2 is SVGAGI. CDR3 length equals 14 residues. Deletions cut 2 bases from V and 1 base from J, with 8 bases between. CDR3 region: CASSYGLGNTEAFF. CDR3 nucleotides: TGTGCCAGCAGTTACGGATTAGGGAACACTGAAGCTTTCTTT.

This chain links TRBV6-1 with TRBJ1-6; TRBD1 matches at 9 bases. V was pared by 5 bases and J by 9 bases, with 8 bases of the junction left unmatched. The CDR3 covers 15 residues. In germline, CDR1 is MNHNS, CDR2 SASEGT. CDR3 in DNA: TGTGCCAGCAGTCCTCCGGGACAGGGTACTTCACCCCTCCACTTT. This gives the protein CASSPPGQGTSPLHF.

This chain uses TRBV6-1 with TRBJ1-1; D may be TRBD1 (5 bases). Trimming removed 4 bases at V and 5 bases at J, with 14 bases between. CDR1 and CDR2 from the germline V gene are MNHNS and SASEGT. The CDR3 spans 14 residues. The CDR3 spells CASSVGPGGTEAFF. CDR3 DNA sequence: TGTGCCAGCAGTGTGGGACCCGGTGGAACTGAAGCTTTCTTT.

The CDR3 DNA reads as TGCGCCAGCAGCGATAGGAAAGATACGCAGTATTTT. Its translation is CASSDRKDTQYF. The gene calls are TRBV10-2 and TRBJ2-3; D is undetermined. V lost 6 bases and J 5 bases, leaving 9 bases between the germline ends. CDR1 is WSHSY and CDR2 is SAAADI in the germline V gene. The CDR3 has 12 residues.

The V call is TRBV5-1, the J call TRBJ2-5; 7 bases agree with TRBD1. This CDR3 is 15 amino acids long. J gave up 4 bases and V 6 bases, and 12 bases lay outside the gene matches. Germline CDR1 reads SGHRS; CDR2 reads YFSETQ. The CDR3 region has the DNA TGCGCCAGCACCCCGACAGGGTTGATTTCAGAGACCCAGTACTTC. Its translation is CASTPTGLISETQYF.

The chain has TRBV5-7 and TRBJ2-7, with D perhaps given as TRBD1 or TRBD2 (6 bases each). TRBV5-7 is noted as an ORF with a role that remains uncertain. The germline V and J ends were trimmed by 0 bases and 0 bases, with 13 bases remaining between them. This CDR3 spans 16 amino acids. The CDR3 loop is CASSLEGGVVSYEQYV. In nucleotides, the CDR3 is TGTGCCAGCAGCTTGGAGGGGGGTGTAGTCTCCTACGAGCAGTACGTC.

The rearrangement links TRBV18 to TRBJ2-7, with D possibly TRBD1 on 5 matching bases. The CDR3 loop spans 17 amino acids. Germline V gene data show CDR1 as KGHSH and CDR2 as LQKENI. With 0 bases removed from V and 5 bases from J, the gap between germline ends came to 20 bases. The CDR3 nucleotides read TGTGCCAGCTCACCACCGGAAGGGGCCGCTTCCGTCCACGAGCAGTACTTC. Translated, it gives CASSPPEGAASVHEQYF.

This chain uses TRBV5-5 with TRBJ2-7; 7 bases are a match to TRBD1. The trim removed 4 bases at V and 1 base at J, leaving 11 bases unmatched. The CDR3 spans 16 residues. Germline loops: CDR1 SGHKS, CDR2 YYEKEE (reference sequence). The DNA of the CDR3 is TGTGCCAGCAGCGAGAAGACAGGGCTCGCATCCTACGAGCAGTACTTC. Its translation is CASSEKTGLASYEQYF.

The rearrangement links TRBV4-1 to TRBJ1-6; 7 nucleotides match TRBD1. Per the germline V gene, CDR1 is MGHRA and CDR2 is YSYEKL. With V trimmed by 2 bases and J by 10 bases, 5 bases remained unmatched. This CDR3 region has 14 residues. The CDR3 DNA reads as TGCGCCAGCAGCCAAAGACAGGGTGGGTCACCCCTCCACTTT. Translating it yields CASSQRQGGSPLHF.

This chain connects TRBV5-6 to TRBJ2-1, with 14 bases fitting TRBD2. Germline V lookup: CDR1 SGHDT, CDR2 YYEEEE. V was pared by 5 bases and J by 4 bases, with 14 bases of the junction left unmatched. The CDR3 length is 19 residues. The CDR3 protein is CASSPGTTSGRVPYNEQFF. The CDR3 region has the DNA TGTGCCAGCAGTCCAGGGACGACTAGCGGGAGGGTACCTTACAATGAGCAGTTCTTC. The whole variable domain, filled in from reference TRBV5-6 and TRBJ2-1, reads DAGVTQSPTHLIKTRGQQVTLRCSPKSGHDTVSWYQQALGQGPQFIFQYYEEEERQRGNFPDRFSGHQFPNYSSELNVNALLLGDSALYLCASSPGTTSGRVPYNEQFFGPGTRLTVL.

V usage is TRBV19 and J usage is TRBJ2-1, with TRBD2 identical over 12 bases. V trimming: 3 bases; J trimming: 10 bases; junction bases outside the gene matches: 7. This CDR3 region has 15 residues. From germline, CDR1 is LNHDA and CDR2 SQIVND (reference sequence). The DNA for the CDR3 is TGTGCCAGTAGTATCCTACTAGCGGGAGGAACAGAGCAGTTCTTC. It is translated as CASSILLAGGTEQFF.

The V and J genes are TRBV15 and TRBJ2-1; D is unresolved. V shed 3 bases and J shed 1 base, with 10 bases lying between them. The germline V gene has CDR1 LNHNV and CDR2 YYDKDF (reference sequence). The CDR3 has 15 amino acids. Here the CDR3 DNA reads TGTGCCACCAGCAGCTCGAAGAATTCCTACAATGAGCAGTTCTTC. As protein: CATSSSKNSYNEQFF. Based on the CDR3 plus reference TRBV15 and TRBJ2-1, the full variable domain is DAMVIQNPRYQVTQFGKPVTLSCSQTLNHNVMYWYQQKSSQAPKLLFHYYDKDFNNEADTPDNFQSRRPNTSFCFLDIRSPGLGDTAMYLCATSSSKNSYNEQFFGPGTRLTVL.

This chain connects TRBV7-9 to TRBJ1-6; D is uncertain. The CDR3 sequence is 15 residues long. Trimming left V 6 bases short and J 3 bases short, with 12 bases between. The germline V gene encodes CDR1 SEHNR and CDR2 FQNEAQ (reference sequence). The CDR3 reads CASRSTGNYNSPLHF. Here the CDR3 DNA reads TGTGCCAGCAGATCGACGGGAAACTATAATTCACCCCTCCACTTT.

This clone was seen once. This CDR3 reads CASSERGGEDEQFF. The DNA of the CDR3 is TGTGCCAGCAGCGAGCGGGGGGGAGAAGATGAGCAGTTCTTC. The V gene is TRBV6-1, the J gene TRBJ2-1; 10 nucleotides match TRBD2. This CDR3 is 14 amino acids long. From germline, CDR1 is MNHNS and CDR2 SASEGT. Trimming removed 6 bases from V and 8 bases from J; junction bases left unmatched: 7.

The CDR3 spells CASSQEGGGNQETQYF. The CDR3 coding sequence is TGTGCCAGCAGCCAAGAAGGGGGGGGTAACCAAGAGACCCAGTACTTC. The chain couples TRBV4-2 to TRBJ2-5, with D tentatively TRBD2 (7 bases). V lost 0 bases and J 0 bases, leaving 11 bases between the germline ends. Per the germline V gene, CDR1 is LGHNA and CDR2 is YNFKEQ. The CDR3 contains 16 residues.

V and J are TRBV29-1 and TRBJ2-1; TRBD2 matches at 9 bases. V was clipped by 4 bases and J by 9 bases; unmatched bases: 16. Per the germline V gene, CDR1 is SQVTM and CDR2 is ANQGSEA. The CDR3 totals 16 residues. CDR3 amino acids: CSVVVSGTSSPSEQFF. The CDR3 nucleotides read TGCAGCGTTGTGGTTTCGGGGACTAGCTCGCCTAGTGAGCAGTTCTTC.